The entry that follows covers one T cell receptor (beta chain) sequence. As yet, its antigen is unknown. The PCR contained 60 Vbeta and 13 Jbeta primers. TCRdb's copy holds only in-frame clones and misses some; the assay was immunoSEQ multiplex PCR. The table lists 200,000 or so clones, about 82% of them singletons, with around 2.8% in the top ten. The CDR3 sequence is 14 residues long. CDR1 is SGDLS and CDR2 is YYNGEE in the germline V gene. The V end lost 4 bases, the J end lost 3 bases, and 13 bases lay between the germline ends. These data originate in a study of cytomegalovirus exposure and HLA in healthy donors. Study-level results: It was taken for granted in presence/absence analyses that sequencing depth across donors was roughly uniform.

Material for sequencing was PBMCs. The clonotype originates from a man aged 30-40 years in good health and CMV-seronegative. The J gene is TRBJ1-2, the V gene TRBV9; D is uncertain. The CDR3, as DNA: TGTGCCAGCAGCCCCCGGGGTGAGGACTATGGCTACACCTTC. The encoded protein is CASSPRGEDYGYTF.